What follows is one T cell receptor (beta chain) and its context. The antigen is undetermined. The PCR contained 60 Vbeta and 13 Jbeta primers. Assay used: immunoSEQ multiplex PCR; TCRdb lists only in-frame clones, some missing. Of around 150,000 clones detected, 76% appear once; the ten largest clones hold around 3.1%. The sample originates from a study of cytomegalovirus exposure and HLA in healthy donors. Study background: Around 85 million unique TCR sequences came from HLA-typed donors in an early release.

The study's findings and limits: TCR beta chain V- and J-gene trimming was linked, in a later analysis, to a missense variant in DCLRE1C. Within an earlier analysis, most TCR beta V segments proved productive either about 87% or about 30% of the time.

The germline V gene has CDR1 MDHEN and CDR2 SYDVKM. There are 15 residues in the CDR3. Trimming took off 5 bases at V and 2 bases at J, with 14 bases between the two ends. Donors consisted of healthy bone marrow donors. The receptor was isolated from a man aged 35-49 years in good health and CMV-seronegative. The chain carries TRBV28 and TRBJ2-3; TRBD2 is a possible D gene (6 bases). The sequencing sample was made of PBMCs. The CDR3, as DNA: TGTGCCAGCAGTCTCCCGGGACTGTCCACAGATACGCAGTATTTT. Its translation: CASSLPGLSTDTQYF.